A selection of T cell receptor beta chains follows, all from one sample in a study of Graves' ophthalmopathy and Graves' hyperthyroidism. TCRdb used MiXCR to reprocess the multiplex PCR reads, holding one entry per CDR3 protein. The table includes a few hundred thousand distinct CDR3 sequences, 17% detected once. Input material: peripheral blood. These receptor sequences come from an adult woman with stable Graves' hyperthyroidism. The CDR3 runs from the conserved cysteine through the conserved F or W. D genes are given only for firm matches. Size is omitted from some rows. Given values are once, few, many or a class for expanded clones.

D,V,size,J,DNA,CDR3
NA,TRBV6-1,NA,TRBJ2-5,TGTGCCAGCAGCGATAGGAGCGGGCAAGAGACCCAGTACTTC,CASSDRSGQETQYF
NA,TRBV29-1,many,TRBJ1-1,TGCAGCGTCGCAGCAGGGGCCTACACTGAAGCTTTCTTT,CSVAAGAYTEAFF
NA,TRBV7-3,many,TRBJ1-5,TGTGCCAGCAGCTTATCCCCAAATCAGCCCCAGCATTTT,CASSLSPNQPQHF
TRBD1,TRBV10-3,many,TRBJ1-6,TGTGCCATCAGAAAGACAGGGATTACCTATAATTCACCCCTCCACTTT,CAIRKTGITYNSPLHF
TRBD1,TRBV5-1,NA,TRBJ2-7,TGCGCCAGCAGCGCATGGACAGGTTCCTACGAGCAGTACTTC,CASSAWTGSYEQYF
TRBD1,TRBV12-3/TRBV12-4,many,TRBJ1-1,TGTGCCAGCAGTTTACGCATGGGACAGGGGACAGCTTTCTTT,CASSLRMGQGTAFF
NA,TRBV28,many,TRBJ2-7,TGTGCCAGCCGCCCGTTGGGGGATGGGGGCGAGCAGTACTTC,CASRPLGDGGEQYF
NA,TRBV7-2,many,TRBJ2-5,TGTGCCAGCAGCTCCCCGGGGCTCCAAGAGACCCAGTACTTC,CASSSPGLQETQYF
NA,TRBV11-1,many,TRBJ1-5,TGTGCCAGCAGCTTAGATGGGGGGGGGCCTGGCAATCAGCCCCAGCATTTT,CASSLDGGGPGNQPQHF
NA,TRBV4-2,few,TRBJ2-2,TGTGCCAGCAGAATGGGATCCGGGGAGCTGTTTTTT,CASRMGSGELFF
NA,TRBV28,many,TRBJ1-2,TGTGCCAGCAGTTTAGATCGGACGGAACCGTCTTACACCTTC,CASSLDRTEPSYTF
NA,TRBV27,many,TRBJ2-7,TGTGCCAGCAGTCCGAGACTACCCCGGGGCCCTCCCGTGACCTACGAGCAGTACTTC,CASSPRLPRGPPVTYEQYF
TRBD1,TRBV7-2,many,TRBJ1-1,TGTGCCAGCAGCTCAAGGGTGACAGGGGTGAACACTGAAGCTTTCTTT,CASSSRVTGVNTEAFF
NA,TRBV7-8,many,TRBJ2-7,TGTGCCAGCAGCTTTCAGCGGCTTGCCTACGAGCAGTACTTC,CASSFQRLAYEQYF
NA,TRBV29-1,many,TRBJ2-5,TGCAGCGTTGAAGAGGGCGCCTCTCGCTGGGAGACCCAGTACTTC,CSVEEGASRWETQYF
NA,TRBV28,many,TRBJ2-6,TGTGCCAGCAGTTTCCCAGGACTCTACGTCCTGACTTTC,CASSFPGLYVLTF
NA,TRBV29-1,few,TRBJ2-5,TGCAGCGCCATTATAGTAGGAGGAGAGACCCAGTACTTC,CSAIIVGGETQYF